Below, 8 T cell receptor beta chains from the same sample are listed, as sequenced in a study of cytomegalovirus exposure and HLA in healthy donors. With 60 Vbeta and 13 Jbeta primers, the PCR was carried out. Measured with immunoSEQ multiplex PCR; TCRdb has only the in-frame clones, and not every one. The table lists roughly 110,000 clones, 70% to 80% of them singletons, with more than 2% in the top ten. Specimen: PBMCs. The receptors were sampled from a human donor in good health.

The chain employs TRBV28 and TRBJ1-1, with 11 bases that match TRBD1. Germline assignment: CDR1 MDHEN and CDR2 SYDVKM. V lost 7 bases to trimming and J lost 0 bases; unmatched junction nucleotides: 10. The CDR3 has 17 amino acids. For the CDR3, the DNA is TGTGCCAGCAACCGGGACAGGGGGTTTATCATGAACACTGAAGCTTTCTTT. Translation gives CASNRDRGFIMNTEAFF.

The chain is built from TRBV11-2 and TRBJ2-3; D is perhaps TRBD2 (6 bases). The V and J ends lost 0 bases and 1 base respectively, with 8 bases between them. CDR1 is SGHAT and CDR2 is FQNNGV in the germline V gene. This CDR3 spans 15 amino acids. This CDR3 is CASSLEWGGTDTQYF. The CDR3 region has the DNA TGTGCCAGCAGCTTAGAATGGGGGGGCACAGATACGCAGTATTTT. The full variable domain, in which reference TRBV11-2 and TRBJ2-3 provide the parts outside the CDR3, is EAGVAQSPRYKIIEKRQSVAFWCNPISGHATLYWYQQILGQGPKLLIQFQNNGVVDDSQLPKDRFSAERLKGVDSTLKIQPAKLEDSAVYLCASSLEWGGTDTQYFGPGTRLTVL.

This clone was seen once. This chain connects TRBV7-3 to TRBJ2-5, with a weak D call TRBD1 (5 bases). CDR3 length: 14 amino acids. V was trimmed by 0 bases and J by 5 bases, leaving 10 bases between them. Germline V gene lookup returns CDR1 SGHTA and CDR2 FQGTGA. CDR3 coding DNA: TGTGCCAGCAGCTTAACGCAGGGTTCGGAGACCCAGTACTTC. It translates to CASSLTQGSETQYF.

This chain links TRBV27 with TRBJ2-7; 9 bases match TRBD2. CDR1 MNHEY and CDR2 SMNVEV come from the germline V gene (reference sequence). The CDR3 length is 17 residues. J was trimmed by 2 bases and V by 6 bases; bases with no gene match: 14. In nucleotides, the CDR3 is TGTGCCAGCAGCCCCGTACTGGGGCTAGCGGGGACCTACGAGCAGTACTTC. Protein sequence: CASSPVLGLAGTYEQYF.

V is TRBV5-5 and J is TRBJ1-5; weak D call: TRBD1 (6 bases). The CDR3 extends over 12 amino acids. Per the germline V gene, CDR1 is SGHKS and CDR2 is YYEKEE (reference sequence). V dropped 2 bases and J dropped 6 bases, with 6 bases sitting between them. The CDR3 region has the DNA TGTGCCAGCAGCTTACAGGGTCAGCCCCAGCATTTT. Protein sequence: CASSLQGQPQHF.

J is TRBJ2-3 and V is TRBV4-2; 12 bases map to TRBD1. The junction had 5 bases not matched to a gene; V was cut back by 0 bases and J by 4 bases. This CDR3 has 17 amino acids. Germline CDR1 reads LGHNA; CDR2 reads YNFKEQ. CDR3 nucleotide sequence: TGTGCCAGCAGCCAAGAGGGGGGGGACAGGGGGCCAGATACGCAGTATTTT. Protein product: CASSQEGGDRGPDTQYF.

The rearrangement joins TRBV30 to TRBJ1-5; TRBD1 matches 8 bases. This CDR3 comprises 15 residues. Germline-derived CDR1 and CDR2 are GTSNPN and SVGIG (reference sequence). V dropped 2 bases and J dropped 4; count of bases not matched to a gene: 7. CDR3 amino acids: CAWSPRTGLNQPQHF. The CDR3 DNA is TGTGCCTGGAGTCCACGGACAGGGCTAAATCAGCCCCAGCATTTT.

This clone came up once. The rearrangement joins TRBV6-6 to TRBJ1-6, with a weak D call TRBD1 (6 bases). CDR1 and CDR2 (germline): MNHNY, SVGAGI (reference sequence). Deletions cut 2 bases from V and 6 bases from J, with 14 bases between. The CDR3 contains 16 residues. CDR3 region: CASSYGGGQSNSPLHF. CDR3 in DNA: TGTGCCAGCAGTTACGGGGGGGGGCAAAGTAATTCACCCCTCCACTTT.